This TCR beta chain came from a study of radiotherapy plus CTLA-4 blockade in lung cancer. Germline V gene sequence: CDR1 SGHVS, CDR2 FNYEAQ. Trimming took 4 bases from V and 0 from J, leaving 12 bases between them. This CDR3 spans 15 amino acids. Clones were sequenced by immunoSEQ multiplex PCR, and TCRdb holds only the in-frame ones, with some missing. The table has 52,000 or so clones, 79% seen once. Only one count was recorded for this clone. The antigen remains undetermined. General study points: Together with interferon-beta, which increased in serum after radiation, early dynamic changes in blood T cell clones were reportedly the best predictors of response.

V usage is TRBV7-6 and J usage is TRBJ1-1; possible D gene TRBD1, 5 bases. The input for sequencing was peripheral blood, taken from a patient treated with radiotherapy plus ipilimumab. The clonotype was recovered from a human donor with non-small cell lung cancer who had a partial response to radiotherapy plus ipilimumab. The chain's CDR3 is CASSSSGKMNTEAFF. The CDR3 DNA follows: TGTGCCAGCAGCTCTTCAGGGAAGATGAACACTGAAGCTTTCTTT.